This TCR beta chain was sequenced in a study of T-cell reconstitution after alpha-beta-depleted transplantation in children. This sample's TCRbeta library carried unique molecular identifier barcodes. TCRdb passed the PCR reads through MiXCR, listing each CDR3 protein once. The repertoire holds just over 950,000 distinct CDR3 sequences, with about 29% as singletons. V was shortened by 8 bases and J by 1 base, with 17 bases between the two germline ends. This CDR3 has 15 residues. Sequencing used PBMCs, mostly from graft donor cells, obtained 360 days after TCRalphabeta/CD19-depleted stem cell transplant. This chain joins TRBV12-3 or TRBV12-4 and TRBJ1-1; D possibly corresponds to TRBD1 (5 bases). This sequence originates from a boy less than two years old who had a stem cell transplant for SCID, so the T cells may come from the graft donor. This CDR3 reads CASSWGGRGNTEAFF. The CDR3 nucleotides are TGTGCCAGCTCCTGGGGGGGGAGAGGGAACACTGAAGCTTTCTTT.